One sample yielded the 14 T cell receptor beta chains listed below, sequenced in a study of post-analysis software for immune sequencing data. cDNA libraries of TCR beta carried unique molecular identifiers. TCRdb processed the PCR reads anew with MiXCR; each CDR3 protein has one entry. The top ten hold about an eighth of the sample, which has approximately 460,000 distinct CDR3 sequences, under 55% seen once. Antigens for these TCRs are unknown. General study points: There were roughly 5 TRBV segments more frequent in patients than controls, and TRBV5-6, TRBV5-1 and TRBV20-1 were among them.

Material for sequencing was blood. All receptors derive from a girl aged 5-17 years with multiple sclerosis.

The V gene is TRBV6-5, the J gene TRBJ1-4, with D perhaps matching TRBD1 (6 bases). This CDR3 spans 15 amino acids. V was clipped by 5 bases and J by 10 bases, with 20 bases between them. Germline V gene lookup returns CDR1 MNHEY and CDR2 SVGAGI. As DNA, the CDR3 is TGTGCCAGCAGTAGCCACGGACAGCAGGCTGGAAAACTGTTTTTT. Protein product: CASSSHGQQAGKLFF.

In this sample, this clonotype turned up a few times. At one boundary the junction diverges from the germline segment, which might be a read error. The V call is TRBV4-1, the J call TRBJ2-1; 7 nucleotides agree with TRBD1. Per germline, CDR1 MGHRA and CDR2 YSYEKL. CDR3 length: 16 amino acids. This chain's CDR3 is CASSQGRDSSYNEQFF. The CDR3 DNA sequence: TGCGCCAGCAGTCAAGGAAGGGACAGTTCCTACAATGAGCAGTTCTTC.

This clonotype was counted between two and nine times. The chain joins TRBV7-2 to TRBJ2-7; D gene unclear. Trimming cost V 4 bases and J 2 bases, with 15 bases left between them. The CDR3 sequence is 15 residues long. The germline gives CDR1 SGHTA, CDR2 FQGNSA. Here the CDR3 DNA reads TGTGCCAGCAGCTCGCCCAGAGGCTCCACCTACGAGCAGTACTTC. Encoded protein: CASSSPRGSTYEQYF.

This chain joins TRBV20-1 and TRBJ2-7; no clear D. Looked up from germline, CDR1 is DFQATT and CDR2 is SNEGSKA (reference sequence). V dropped 5 bases and J dropped 7 bases, with 21 bases sitting between them. The length of the CDR3 is 14 residues. The CDR3 bases are TGCAGTGCTGGAGTGGCCTACTCCCCTTGGGAGCAGTACTTC. Translating gives CSAGVAYSPWEQYF.

The genes are TRBV14 and TRBJ2-3, with D possibly matching TRBD2 (6 bases). The germline V gene encodes CDR1 SGHDN and CDR2 FVKESK. The V and J ends lost 0 bases and 4 bases respectively, with 11 bases between them. The CDR3 extends over 15 amino acids. This CDR3 reads CASSQELDYADTQYF. The CDR3, as DNA: TGTGCCAGCAGCCAAGAATTGGACTACGCAGATACGCAGTATTTT.

The V call is TRBV6-5, the J call TRBJ2-7; D is unclear. CDR1 is MNHEY, CDR2 SVGAGI, per germline. The germline V and J ends were trimmed by 5 bases and 0 bases, with 11 bases remaining between them. CDR3 length: 14 amino acids. CDR3 region: CASSVTSYSYEQYF. CDR3 nucleotides: TGTGCCAGCAGTGTGACCTCTTACTCCTACGAGCAGTACTTC.

The chain combines TRBV7-8 with TRBJ1-1; D is unclear. This CDR3 has 13 amino acids. Trimming pared 0 bases from V and 8 bases from J, leaving 10 bases between. Looked up from germline, CDR1 is SGHVS and CDR2 is FQNEAQ. CDR3 region: CASSLATFGEAFF. In nucleotides, the CDR3 is TGTGCCAGCAGCTTAGCCACTTTCGGGGAAGCTTTCTTT. Based on the CDR3 plus reference TRBV7-8 and TRBJ1-1, the full variable domain is GAGVSQSPRYKVAKRGQDVALRCDPISGHVSLFWYQQALGQGPEFLTYFQNEAQLDKSGLPSDRFFAERPEGSVSTLKIQRTQQEDSAVYLCASSLATFGEAFFGQGTRLTVV.

This clonotype was counted only a few times. This chain links TRBV12-3 or TRBV12-4 with TRBJ1-2; D remains unclear. V shed 4 bases and J shed 0 bases, with 6 bases lying between them. The CDR3 extends over 13 amino acids. CDR3 region: CASSSIANYGYTF. DNA for the CDR3: TGTGCCAGCAGTTCTATTGCTAACTATGGCTACACCTTC.

V usage is TRBV6-2 or TRBV6-3 and J usage is TRBJ2-7; 8 nucleotides line up with TRBD2. Losses at the gene ends were 2 bases for V and 1 base for J; bases not matched to a gene: 13. Germline V lookup: CDR1 MNHEY, CDR2 SVGEGT. There are 18 residues in the CDR3. This CDR3 is CASSYTPGFLAGSYEQYF. The CDR3 coding sequence is TGTGCCAGCAGTTACACCCCAGGCTTCTTAGCGGGGTCCTACGAGCAGTACTTC.

The chain recombines TRBV20-1 with TRBJ2-5, with 8 bases matching TRBD2. The CDR3 covers 15 residues. The germline V gene has CDR1 DFQATT and CDR2 SNEGSKA (reference sequence). Trimming cost V 6 bases and J 4 bases; bases outside gene matches: 13. CDR3 sequence: CSASTIAGTPETQYF. For the CDR3, the DNA is TGCAGTGCAAGCACCATAGCGGGAACTCCAGAGACCCAGTACTTC.

The chain joins TRBV7-9 to TRBJ2-3; TRBD2 matches at 7 bases. Germline V gene sequence: CDR1 SEHNR, CDR2 FQNEAQ (reference sequence). The CDR3 has 16 amino acids. The J segment lost 0 bases and the V segment lost 3 bases, leaving 6 bases of the junction unmatched. This CDR3 reads CASSFPLAGSTDTQYF. The CDR3 region has the DNA TGTGCCAGCAGCTTTCCTTTAGCGGGTAGCACAGATACGCAGTATTTT. Full variable domain (rest looked up from reference TRBV7-9 and TRBJ2-3): DTGVSQNPRHKITKRGQNVTFRCDPISEHNRLYWYRQTLGQGPEFLTYFQNEAQLEKSRLLSDRFSAERPKGSFSTLEIQRTEQGDSAMYLCASSFPLAGSTDTQYFGPGTRLTVL.

V and J are TRBV11-2 and TRBJ2-5; possibly TRBD1 for D (6 bases). The better agreement between TRBJ2-7 and the DNA end casts doubt on the J call. Germline CDR1 is SGHAT and CDR2 is FQNNGV. CDR3 length: 16 residues. The CDR3 nucleotides are TGTGCCAGCAGCGTAAGACAGGTCCCCTCCTTTGACGAGCAGTACTTC. As protein: CASSVRQVPSFDEQYF.

V usage is TRBV4-2 and J usage is TRBJ1-1; D gene unclear. The CDR3 sequence is 13 residues long. Deletions cut 3 bases from V and 2 bases from J, with 7 bases between. CDR1 is LGHNA and CDR2 is YNFKEQ in the germline V gene. This CDR3 reads CASSHITNTEAFF. CDR3 nucleotides: TGTGCCAGCAGCCACATCACTAACACTGAAGCTTTCTTT.

The chain uses TRBV20-1 and TRBJ2-7, with a tentative D call TRBD1 (6 bases). The germline V and J ends were trimmed by 7 bases and 3 bases, with 13 bases remaining between them. The germline CDR1 and CDR2 sequences are DFQATT and SNEGSKA (reference sequence). CDR3 size: 12 residues. In nucleotides, the CDR3 is TGCAGTGTAGAATTACAGGGCTACGAGCAGTACTTC. This sequence encodes CSVELQGYEQYF.